This entry features one TCR beta chain sequence. Germline CDR1 reads LGHNA; CDR2 reads YSLEER. The CDR3 runs to 13 residues. The V and J ends lost 0 bases and 4 bases respectively, with 6 bases between them. This specimen belongs to a study of shared T cell receptors in the human thymus. Clones were sequenced by immunoSEQ multiplex PCR, and TCRdb holds only the in-frame ones, with some missing. The sample includes 500,000 to 850,000 clones, 70% to 90% of them seen just once. Separately, the same data were catalogued under a study of human thymus T cells.

The material sequenced was thymocytes. The sequence derives from a boy under three years old with a congenital heart defect. V is TRBV4-3 and J is TRBJ1-2, with D perhaps matching TRBD1 (5 bases). The CDR3 here is CASSQDDSYGYTF. The CDR3 DNA follows: TGCGCCAGCAGCCAAGATGACAGCTATGGCTACACCTTC.